This T cell receptor beta chain was sequenced for a study of identical twins. Study findings and constraints: The presence of invariant MAIT and iNKT cells could partly confound analyses of zero-insertion sequences. Cord blood's abundant beta clonotypes had fewer insertions, unlike memory repertoires.

Template switching (which added a universal primer site) was used, and cDNA carried unique molecular identifiers. Each CDR3 protein is one row after TCRdb ran MiXCR on the 5' RACE reads. The sample comprises approximately 20,000 distinct CDR3 sequences, 55% to 75% of which are singletons, and over 4.5% rests with the top ten. To note about this clonotype: Its antigen is undetermined.

The CDR3 has 11 residues. Germline V gives CDR1 SEHNR, CDR2 FQNEAQ (reference sequence). V dropped 3 bases and J dropped 7 bases, with 4 bases sitting between them. The sample was memory (CD45RO+) T cells sorted from blood. This receptor was taken from a young woman in good health. This table probably holds off-target reads from a library built for another chain. V is TRBV7-9 and J is TRBJ2-1, with D hard to call. This CDR3 reads CASSLLNEQFF. The CDR3 DNA is TGTGCCAGCAGCTTGCTGAATGAGCAGTTCTTC.